This entry lists 10 T cell receptor beta chains sequenced from one sample in a study of T-cell reconstitution after alpha-beta-depleted transplantation in children. The library targeted TCRbeta and was prepared with unique molecular identifiers. TCRdb redid the calling of the PCR reads with MiXCR, one entry per CDR3 protein. Of approximately 1,000,000 distinct CDR3 sequences listed, around 30% were seen once; the top ten hold more than 25%. Source: PBMCs, mostly from graft donor cells, taken 360 days after TCRalphabeta/CD19-depleted stem cell transplant. The receptors here all came from a boy younger than two who had a stem cell transplant for SCID, so the T cells may come from the graft donor.

This clonotype was seen only once. One junction end does not reproduce the germline sequence, and a read error may be involved. This rearrangement joins TRBV11-2 to TRBJ2-5; the match to TRBD2 covers 8 bases. The CDR3 runs to 15 residues. Germline CDR1 SGHAT, CDR2 FQNNGV. This CDR3 reads CASSLEGRGAGTQYF. CDR3 DNA sequence: TGTGCCAGCAGCCTAGAGGGGCGGGGGGCGGGGACCCAGTACTTC.

The V gene is TRBV28, the J gene TRBJ1-1, with D possibly being TRBD1 (6 bases). CDR3 length equals 11 residues. V lost 7 bases and J 11 bases, leaving 14 bases between the germline ends. Germline values: CDR1 MDHEN, CDR2 SYDVKM. Here the CDR3 DNA reads TGTGCCAGCACCTCGGGGGGGCCGGCTTTCTTT. It encodes CASTSGGPAFF.

The gene calls are TRBV20-1 and TRBJ2-1; the match to TRBD2 covers 8 bases. There are 14 residues in the CDR3. The junction had 10 bases not matched to a gene; V was cut back by 6 bases and J by 6 bases. Looked up from germline, CDR1 is DFQATT and CDR2 is SNEGSKA (reference sequence). CDR3 loop: CSASGTSGINEQFF. In DNA, the CDR3 is TGCAGTGCCTCCGGGACTAGTGGGATCAATGAGCAGTTCTTC.

The chain couples TRBV20-1 to TRBJ1-4; D is undetermined. V was cut by 5 bases and J by 0 bases, with 10 bases left in between. Germline loops: CDR1 DFQATT, CDR2 SNEGSKA (reference sequence). The CDR3 has 14 amino acids. CDR3 loop: CSASTVTTNEKLFF. In nucleotides, the CDR3 is TGCAGTGCTTCCACGGTTACAACTAATGAAAAACTGTTTTTT.

The rearrangement links TRBV7-8 to TRBJ1-2; unclear D gene. V was cut by 0 bases and J by 0 bases, with 14 bases left in between. The CDR3 contains 17 residues. The germline V gene has CDR1 SGHVS and CDR2 FQNEAQ. The CDR3 region has the DNA TGTGCCAGCAGCTTAGCGCGGGTGGACCCTACTAACTATGGCTACACCTTC. Translated, it gives CASSLARVDPTNYGYTF.

This clonotype was picked up a small number of times. The CDR3 is CSAVGQGTYGYTF. In DNA, the CDR3 is TGCAGCGCCGTGGGGCAGGGCACCTATGGCTACACCTTC. The chain couples TRBV29-1 to TRBJ1-2; D possibly corresponds to TRBD1 (5 bases). This CDR3 contains 13 residues. Trimming left V 7 bases short and J 4 bases short, with 16 bases between. CDR1 and CDR2 from the germline V gene are SQVTM and ANQGSEA.

The rearrangement links TRBV28 to TRBJ2-1, with D possibly matching TRBD2 (7 bases). The CDR3 contains 17 residues. V gave up 3 bases and J gave up 2 bases, with 17 bases separating them. Per germline, CDR1 MDHEN and CDR2 SYDVKM. The CDR3 nucleotides read TGTGCCAGCAGTTTTGTTTGGGGGGGGGGCACCTACAATGAGCAGTTCTTC. Protein product: CASSFVWGGGTYNEQFF.

V usage is TRBV5-1 and J usage is TRBJ2-2; perhaps TRBD2 as D (6 bases). The CDR3 consists of 15 residues. Trimming shortened V by 6 bases and J by 2 bases, and 14 bases separated the two germline ends. Germline CDR1 SGHRS, CDR2 YFSETQ. In DNA form, the CDR3 reads TGCGCCAGCATTCGGGACTTTCGCAACACCGGGGAGCTGTTTTTT. It is translated as CASIRDFRNTGELFF.

V and J are TRBV18 and TRBJ2-4, with D unresolved. V was cut by 1 base and J by 0 bases, with 4 bases left in between. Germline V gene sequence: CDR1 KGHSH, CDR2 LQKENI. The CDR3 spans 14 residues. Written as DNA, the CDR3 is TGTGCCAGCTCACCACTAGAAGCCAAAAACATTCAGTACTTC. Translation: CASSPLEAKNIQYF.

This rearrangement joins TRBV4-1 to TRBJ2-7; D not certain. This CDR3 is built from 15 residues. CDR1 and CDR2 (germline): MGHRA, YSYEKL. Trimming pared 1 base from V and 5 bases from J, leaving 15 bases between. The CDR3 DNA reads as TGCGCCAGCAGCCAAGTTCTCAGTACACGCAACGAGCAGTACTTC. Its translation: CASSQVLSTRNEQYF.